The next 32 T cell receptor beta chains were all read from a single sample in a study of blood T cells in healthy people across ages. For the second PCR, which ran for about 6 to 12 cycles, a sample-barcoded 5' primer and a J-beta primer mix were used. TCRdb processed the 5' RACE reads anew with MiXCR; each CDR3 protein has one entry. The sample carries around 1,500,000 distinct CDR3 sequences, approximately 28% recorded once. Sequenced sample: blood. The receptors derive from a woman in her 30s in good health.

The gene calls are TRBV20-1 and TRBJ2-7, with a possible D match to TRBD2 (7 bases). CDR1 and CDR2 from the germline V gene are DFQATT and SNEGSKA (reference sequence). Trimming removed 3 bases at V and 4 bases at J, with 13 bases between. The CDR3 is 13 residues long. The CDR3 reads CSARGGREYEQYF. CDR3 DNA sequence: TGCAGTGCTAGGGGGGGGCGGGAGTACGAGCAGTACTTC.

This clonotype was observed a few times. This rearrangement joins TRBV4-2 to TRBJ2-3; no clear D gene. The V gene lost 0 bases and the J gene lost 4 bases, with 5 bases spanning the gap. CDR3 length equals 13 residues. The germline V gene has CDR1 LGHNA and CDR2 YNFKEQ. CDR3 nucleotide sequence: TGTGCCAGCAGCCAAGATACCCCAGATACGCAGTATTTT. This translates into CASSQDTPDTQYF.

The rearrangement links TRBV30 to TRBJ2-4; no clear D gene. The DNA end favors TRBJ2-7, so the J call may be wrong. CDR1 is GTSNPN and CDR2 is SVGIG in the germline V gene (reference sequence). CDR3 size: 12 residues. The CDR3 coding sequence is TGTGCCTGGAGTTCCGTGATGAACGAGCAGTACTTC. This sequence encodes CAWSSVMNEQYF.

This clonotype was counted ten times or more. V gene TRBV20-1 combines with J gene TRBJ2-5, with D possibly being TRBD1 (6 bases). V was pared by 6 bases and J by 3 bases, with 20 bases between. The germline V gene has CDR1 DFQATT and CDR2 SNEGSKA (reference sequence). The CDR3 totals 15 residues. CDR3 sequence (DNA): TGCAGTGCCCCGATAACGACAGGCCGTAAAGAGACCCAGTACTTC. Translating it yields CSAPITTGRKETQYF.

V usage is TRBV6-2 or TRBV6-3 and J usage is TRBJ1-6; D is unclear. V was pared by 0 bases and J by 10 bases, with 7 bases between. CDR1 MNHEY and CDR2 SVGEGT come from the germline V gene. The CDR3 sequence is 13 residues long. CDR3 loop: CASSYSGRSPLHF. DNA for the CDR3: TGTGCCAGCAGTTACTCGGGGAGATCACCCCTCCACTTT.

The CDR3 nucleotides are TGTGCCAGCAGCGCAGACCAGGGACTAGCGGGGGCAAATGAGCAGTACTTC. It translates to CASSADQGLAGANEQYF. The chain has TRBV7-6 and TRBJ2-4, with 14 bases fitting TRBD2. V lost 5 bases to trimming and J lost 13 bases; unmatched junction nucleotides: 16. CDR1 is SGHVS, CDR2 FNYEAQ, per germline. This CDR3 contains 17 residues.

This clonotype has a handful of counts. The CDR3 spells CASHDSFNQPQHF. CDR3 DNA: TGCGCCAGCCATGATTCTTTTAATCAGCCCCAGCATTTT. V usage is TRBV4-1 and J usage is TRBJ1-5; no firm D call. V gave up 8 bases and J gave up 4 bases, with 12 bases separating them. The germline gives CDR1 MGHRA, CDR2 YSYEKL. This CDR3 comprises 13 residues.

This sequence joins TRBV6-1 and TRBJ2-7; 9 positions agree with TRBD1. V shed 6 bases and J 2 bases; nucleotides not matched to a gene: 8. This CDR3 spans 15 amino acids. Germline CDR1 is MNHNS and CDR2 is SASEGT. For the CDR3, the DNA is TGTGCCAGCAGGCGAGACAGGGGGAACACCTACGAGCAGTACTTC. Translation gives CASRRDRGNTYEQYF.

This clonotype was found a few times. The chain carries TRBV15 and TRBJ2-5; 7 bases line up with TRBD1. CDR3 length equals 13 residues. From germline, CDR1 is LNHNV and CDR2 YYDKDF (reference sequence). J lost 3 bases, V lost 5 bases, and 3 bases had no gene match. In nucleotides, the CDR3 is TGTGCCACCAGCTCGGGACAGAAAGAGACCCAGTACTTC. Its protein product is CATSSGQKETQYF.

This clonotype was seen only a few times. The gene calls are TRBV7-7 and TRBJ2-1; D not certain. Trimming removed 4 bases at V and 6 bases at J, with 10 bases between. Looked up from germline, CDR1 is SSHAT and CDR2 is FNYEAQ (reference sequence). This CDR3 region has 13 residues. Here the CDR3 DNA reads TGTGCCAGCAGCTCCACTATTAGCAATGAGCAGTTCTTC. Protein product: CASSSTISNEQFF.

The V call is TRBV27, the J call TRBJ1-2; maybe TRBD1 (6 bases). CDR1 and CDR2 (germline): MNHEY, SMNVEV (reference sequence). The germline V and J ends were trimmed by 3 bases and 5 bases, with 13 bases remaining between them. The CDR3 length is 14 residues. CDR3 in amino acids: CASSLSGGLYGYTF. CDR3 nucleotide sequence: TGTGCCAGCAGTTTGTCTGGGGGCCTATATGGCTACACCTTC.

This clonotype showed up many times. The V gene is TRBV5-1, the J gene TRBJ2-7; a possible D gene is TRBD2 (6 bases). The V end was cut by 2 bases, the J end by 0 bases, with 12 bases between. Looked up from germline, CDR1 is SGHRS and CDR2 is YFSETQ. This CDR3 comprises 15 residues. CDR3: CASSFLSGGSYEQYF. CDR3 in DNA: TGCGCCAGCAGCTTCCTCTCCGGGGGCTCCTACGAGCAGTACTTC.

The V call is TRBV2, the J call TRBJ1-1, with no clear D. The CDR3 extends over 14 amino acids. Germline assignment: CDR1 SNHLY and CDR2 FYNNEI. The V end was cut by 1 base, the J end by 6 bases, with 12 bases between. The CDR3 coding sequence is TGTGCCAGCAGTGAAGAAACAGAGATTCCTGAAGCTTTCTTT. It codes for CASSEETEIPEAFF. Complete variable domain (other parts from reference TRBV2 and TRBJ1-1): EPEVTQTPSHQVTQMGQEVILRCVPISNHLYFYWYRQILGQKVEFLVSFYNNEISEKSEIFDDQFSVERPDGSNFTLKIRSTKLEDSAMYFCASSEETEIPEAFFGQGTRLTVV.

This clonotype was counted at least ten times. This chain uses TRBV27 with TRBJ2-7, with a tentative D call TRBD2 (7 bases). CDR3 length: 14 amino acids. Germline V gene sequence: CDR1 MNHEY, CDR2 SMNVEV (reference sequence). Trimming removed 5 bases at V and 4 bases at J, with 15 bases between. CDR3 bases: TGTGCCAGCAGTCCCTCGGGGGGCTGGTACGAGCAGTACTTC. It specifies CASSPSGGWYEQYF.

This clonotype was seen more than once but under ten times. The V call is TRBV24-1, the J call TRBJ2-6; 10 bases align to TRBD1. The trim removed 11 bases at V and 6 bases at J, leaving 27 bases unmatched. Looked up from germline, CDR1 is KGHDR and CDR2 is SFDVKD. The CDR3 runs 21 residues. The chain's CDR3 is CARSGDGQGGNSGTEANVLTF. Here the CDR3 DNA reads TGTGCCAGGAGCGGGGACGGACAGGGGGGAAATTCTGGGACTGAGGCCAACGTCCTGACTTTC.

This clonotype was counted many times. This sequence joins TRBV5-1 and TRBJ2-7, with D possibly matching TRBD1 (6 bases). Trimming pared 5 bases from V and 4 bases from J, leaving 16 bases between. The germline CDR1 and CDR2 sequences are SGHRS and YFSETQ. The CDR3 extends over 14 amino acids. The CDR3 bases are TGCGCCAGCAGTCCTGAGACAGGAATATACGAGCAGTACTTC. Amino acid sequence: CASSPETGIYEQYF.

At least ten counts were recorded for this clonotype. This chain connects TRBV5-1 to TRBJ1-2, with D unresolved. The germline CDR1 and CDR2 sequences are SGHRS and YFSETQ. The V end was cut by 0 bases, the J end by 6 bases, with 6 bases between. The CDR3 sequence is 12 residues long. CDR3 sequence reads: CASSLGSDGYTF. CDR3 DNA: TGCGCCAGCAGCTTGGGCAGTGATGGCTACACCTTC.

This clonotype was detected only a few times. A read error may produce the germline difference seen at one junction end. V is TRBV27 and J is TRBJ2-1; 12 bases map to TRBD2. The germline gives CDR1 MNHEY, CDR2 SMNVEV (reference sequence). This CDR3 has 15 residues. CDR3 protein: CANSSGTSGSNEQFF. Written as DNA, the CDR3 is TGTGCCAACAGTTCCGGGACTAGCGGGTCCAATGAGCAGTTCTTC.

This clonotype was counted only a few times. The chain has TRBV19 and TRBJ1-1; D is unclear. Germline CDR1 is LNHDA and CDR2 is SQIVND (reference sequence). The length of the CDR3 is 15 residues. The V and J ends lost 3 bases and 1 base respectively, with 12 bases between them. The CDR3 DNA reads TGTGCCAGTAGTATCAATGCACGACAGAACACTGAAGCTTTCTTT. Amino acids: CASSINARQNTEAFF.

This chain connects TRBV20-1 to TRBJ2-1; D possibly corresponds to TRBD2 (6 bases). Germline-derived CDR1 and CDR2 are DFQATT and SNEGSKA (reference sequence). With 1 base removed from V and 6 bases from J, the gap between germline ends came to 13 bases. The CDR3 totals 14 residues. This CDR3 is CSARGAGRGNEQFF. The CDR3 DNA follows: TGCAGTGCTAGAGGGGCGGGAAGGGGCAATGAGCAGTTCTTC.

As regards this clonotype: A much larger clone differs by one base, so this may be a read error. The chain carries TRBV4-1 and TRBJ2-3; 9 nucleotides agree with TRBD2. This CDR3 comprises 18 residues. Looked up from germline, CDR1 is MGHRA and CDR2 is YSYEKL. V shed 0 bases, J shed 4 bases, and the junction held 11 bases outside the gene matches. This chain's CDR3 is CASSQDHGRGGSADTQYF. CDR3 sequence (DNA): TGCGCCAGCAGCCAAGATCATGGGCGGGGGGGGAGTGCAGATACGCAGTATTTT.

This clonotype turned up a few times. The rearrangement joins TRBV11-2 to TRBJ2-3; no firm D call. The V end was cut by 5 bases, the J end by 3 bases, with 9 bases between. The CDR3 spans 13 residues. Germline V gene lookup returns CDR1 SGHAT and CDR2 FQNNGV. The CDR3 nucleotides read TGTGCCAGCAGCGTACTGTCGACAGATACGCAGTATTTT. This encodes CASSVLSTDTQYF.

As to this clonotype: At one end, the junction sequence differs from germline, possibly due to a read error. This CDR3 is CASSLGYEKFF. The CDR3 region has the DNA TGTGCCAGCAGCTTGGGGTATGAGAAGTTCTTC. The chain is built from TRBV7-9 and TRBJ2-1; no reliable D call. This CDR3 has 11 amino acids. The V gene's germline CDR1 is SEHNR and CDR2 FQNEAQ (reference sequence).

The CDR3 nucleotides read TGTGCCAGCAGCCAAATGGTCAATCAGCCCCAGCATTTT. Residues: CASSQMVNQPQHF. The chain joins TRBV3-1 to TRBJ1-5; no clear D gene. Trimming stripped 2 bases from V and 3 bases from J, with 5 bases between. This CDR3 contains 13 residues. Looked up from germline, CDR1 is LGHDT and CDR2 is YNNKEL (reference sequence).

In this sample, this clonotype turned up a few times. The gene calls are TRBV7-2 and TRBJ2-5; D is unclear. The CDR3 is made up of 14 amino acids. V was pared by 5 bases and J by 2 bases, with 12 bases between. CDR1 SGHTA and CDR2 FQGNSA come from the germline V gene. This CDR3 is CASSKTATQETQYF. The CDR3, as DNA: TGTGCCAGCAGCAAGACTGCGACTCAAGAGACCCAGTACTTC.

V and J are TRBV6-2 or TRBV6-3 and TRBJ2-7; 14 nucleotides line up with TRBD2. The junction had 9 bases not matched to a gene; V was cut back by 6 bases and J by 2 bases. The germline CDR1 and CDR2 sequences are MNHEY and SVGEGT. The CDR3 length is 17 residues. The CDR3 is CASSRGTSGRGAYEQYF. The DNA for the CDR3 is TGTGCCAGCAGCCGGGGGACTAGCGGGAGAGGTGCCTACGAGCAGTACTTC.

This clonotype was observed a few times. J is TRBJ1-5 and V is TRBV12-3 or TRBV12-4; D is uncertain. Trimming removed 0 bases at V and 2 bases at J, with 11 bases between. The CDR3 spans 16 residues. The CDR3 DNA follows: TGTGCCAGCAGTTTAGCGCGGGAACGGGGCAATCAGCCCCAGCATTTT. As protein: CASSLARERGNQPQHF.

This clonotype showed up many times. The genes are TRBV5-5 and TRBJ2-7, with unresolved D. Germline values: CDR1 SGHKS, CDR2 YYEKEE (reference sequence). The CDR3 length is 14 residues. Trimming removed 3 bases at V and 2 bases at J, with 12 bases between. The CDR3, as DNA: TGTGCCAGCAGCTACGTTGAGGCCCCCTACGAGCAGTACTTC. Its translation: CASSYVEAPYEQYF. Together with reference TRBV5-5 and TRBJ2-7, the CDR3 gives the full variable domain: DAGVTQSPTHLIKTRGQQVTLRCSPISGHKSVSWYQQVLGQGPQFIFQYYEKEERGRGNFPDRFSARQFPNYSSELNVNALLLGDSALYLCASSYVEAPYEQYFGPGTRLTVT.

The chain has TRBV20-1 and TRBJ2-7; 8 bases agree with TRBD1. The germline V gene encodes CDR1 DFQATT and CDR2 SNEGSKA (reference sequence). This CDR3 has 14 residues. V trimming: 6 bases; J trimming: 3 bases; junction bases outside the gene matches: 10. In DNA form, the CDR3 reads TGCAGTGCCCGCGGACAGGGTTCCTACTACGAGCAGTACTTC. The encoded protein is CSARGQGSYYEQYF.

This clonotype has ten or more counts. One end of the junction does not line up with germline, which may come from a read error. The chain joins TRBV5-1 to TRBJ2-3, with 7 bases identical to TRBD1. Germline CDR1 and CDR2: SGHRS and YFSETQ. The CDR3 has 13 amino acids. CDR3 loop: CASSLDRSDTQYF. Written as DNA, the CDR3 is TGTGCCAGCAGCCTGGACAGGTCAGATACGCAGTATTTT. Variable domain in full (rest from reference TRBV5-1 and TRBJ2-3): KAGVTQTPRYLIKTRGQQVTLSCSPISGHRSVSWYQQTPGQGLQFLFEYFSETQRNKGNFPGRFSGRQFSNSRSEMNVSTLELGDSALYLCASSLDRSDTQYFGPGTRLTVL.

Only a few counts were recorded for this clonotype. The gene calls are TRBV12-3 or TRBV12-4 and TRBJ2-1; no firm D call. This CDR3 is built from 11 residues. Trimming removed 6 bases at V and 10 bases at J, with 10 bases between. In DNA, the CDR3 is TGTGCCAGCAGCCGGGCCCTCGAGCAGTTCTTC. It yields the protein CASSRALEQFF.

This clonotype appeared a few times. The chain links TRBV20-1 to TRBJ1-2; maybe TRBD1 (6 bases). This CDR3 spans 14 amino acids. Germline V gene data show CDR1 as DFQATT and CDR2 as SNEGSKA (reference sequence). Trimming cost V 5 bases and J 0 bases, with 13 bases left between them. Here the CDR3 reads CSASGTQSNYGYTF. CDR3 nucleotides: TGCAGTGCTTCCGGGACACAGTCTAACTATGGCTACACCTTC.